The T cell receptor beta chain described here comes from a study of molecular identifiers for immune sequencing clone quantification. Study-level points and caveats: Molecules of identical TCR sharing a barcode could underestimate highly expanded clone sizes. Whereas naive cells kept under 1% of molecules in clones above 20 RNA copies, such clones held over 99% in effectors.

A few counts support this clonotype. What it binds is unknown. The V gene's germline CDR1 is MNHEY and CDR2 SVGEGT. The length of the CDR3 is 19 residues. With 2 bases clipped from V and 0 bases from J, the junction kept 10 bases outside the gene matches. Bulk TCR library preparation followed previously described methods with listed TCR primers. From the PCR reads, TCRdb called clonotypes with MiXCR, one entry per CDR3 protein. The sample has about 630,000 distinct CDR3 sequences, roughly 27% seen once. Sorting captured naive CD8 T cells as CD8+CD4-CCR7+CD45RA+. This clonotype was obtained from a human donor in good health. Some libraries in this study had Jurkat cell RNA spiked in. The chain combines TRBV6-2 or TRBV6-3 with TRBJ1-6, with 7 bases identical to TRBD1. Source material: naive CD8+ T cells from blood, with Jurkat cell RNA spiked in. Subset defined: FACS-sorted CD8+CD4-CCR7+CD45RA+ naive T cells. The CDR3 DNA reads as TGTGCCAGCAGTTACACAGACCGGGACAGCAGCTCCTATAATTCACCCCTCCACTTT. This codes for CASSYTDRDSSSYNSPLHF.